These T cell receptor beta chains were read from a single sample in a study of PD-L1 blockade in urothelial cancer. Assay: immunoSEQ multiplex PCR; the TCRdb copy retains only in-frame clones and omits some. The table shows about 130,000 clones, with about 84% occurring only once. The specimen was PBMCs, collected around atezolizumab (anti-PD-L1) treatment. Source of these receptors: a man aged 45-65 years with urothelial cancer. Both conserved end residues are part of each CDR3. D genes are given only for firm matches. The size of a clone is reported for some rows only, either as once, few or many, or as a class for expanded clones.

length | J | D | V | size | CDR3 | DNA
15 | TRBJ2-5 | TRBD1 | TRBV15 | . | CATSRDYRGQETQYF | TGTGCCACCAGCAGAGATTACAGGGGGCAGGAGACCCAGTACTTC
16 | TRBJ2-7 | TRBD1 | TRBV2 | . | CASRKDRDRPWGEQYF | TGTGCCAGCAGAAAAGACAGGGATCGACCTTGGGGCGAGCAGTACTTC
14 | TRBJ1-3 | . | TRBV28 | once | CASGPGDSGNTIYF | TGTGCCAGCGGTCCGGGAGACTCTGGAAACACCATATATTTT
15 | TRBJ2-3 | TRBD2 | TRBV5-1 | once | CASSLALAATDTQYF | TGCGCCAGCAGCTTAGCTCTAGCGGCCACAGATACGCAGTATTTT
18 | TRBJ2-1 | TRBD2 | TRBV5-1 | . | CASSFFLSGRGVVNEQFF | TGCGCCAGCAGCTTCTTCCTCAGCGGGAGGGGAGTTGTCAATGAGCAGTTCTTC
18 | TRBJ2-6 | TRBD1 | TRBV7-3 | . | CASSLIGTGGSGANVLTF | TGTGCCAGCAGCTTAATAGGGACAGGGGGCTCTGGGGCCAACGTCCTGACTTTC
13 | TRBJ2-1 | TRBD2 | TRBV19 | . | CASGGSSYNEQFF | TGTGCCAGCGGGGGGAGCTCCTACAATGAGCAGTTCTTC
14 | TRBJ2-7 | TRBD1 | TRBV7-8 | . | CASSPMGQGGEQYF | TGTGCCAGCAGCCCCATGGGACAGGGGGGCGAGCAGTACTTC
13 | TRBJ2-4 | . | TRBV7-9 | . | CASSLVQKNIQYF | TGTGCCAGCAGCTTAGTACAGAAAAACATTCAGTACTTC
13 | TRBJ2-2 | . | TRBV9 | . | CASSLESSGELFF | TGTGCCAGCAGCCTCGAGAGCTCCGGGGAGCTGTTTTTT
17 | TRBJ1-1 | . | TRBV18 | once | CASSPLRGGVAVTEAFF | TGTGCCAGCTCACCACTACGGGGGGGGGTAGCGGTGACTGAAGCTTTCTTT
15 | TRBJ2-3 | TRBD1 | TRBV9 | once | CASSLTGGQGDTQYF | TGTGCCAGCAGCCTAACAGGGGGCCAAGGAGATACGCAGTATTTT
16 | TRBJ2-3 | . | TRBV14 | . | CASSQDGWASTDTQYF | TGTGCCAGCAGCCAAGATGGGTGGGCGTCCACAGATACGCAGTATTTT
15 | TRBJ2-4 | TRBD1 | TRBV19 | once | CASSPRRQGENIQYF | TGTGCCAGTAGTCCCAGACGACAGGGGGAAAACATTCAGTACTTC
16 | TRBJ2-3 | . | TRBV6-1 | . | CASSEQGGTSSDTQYF | TGTGCCAGCAGTGAACAAGGCGGAACCTCTTCAGATACGCAGTATTTT
15 | TRBJ2-3 | TRBD1 | TRBV11-2 | once | CASSYQGARSDTQYF | TGTGCCAGCAGCTACCAGGGGGCGAGGTCGGATACGCAGTATTTT
16 | TRBJ2-5 | TRBD1 | TRBV27 | once | CASSSEGARVGETQYF | TGTGCCAGCAGTTCAGAGGGGGCGAGGGTTGGAGAGACCCAGTACTTC
18 | TRBJ2-6 | TRBD1 | TRBV19 | . | CASSDDRGASTGANVLTF | TGTGCCAGTAGCGACGACAGGGGTGCCTCCACGGGGGCCAACGTCCTGACTTTC
14 | TRBJ1-1 | TRBD1 | TRBV6-5 | . | CASSRGQENTEAFF | TGTGCCAGCAGCCGAGGACAGGAGAACACTGAAGCTTTCTTT
15 | TRBJ1-1 | . | TRBV7-9 | . | CASSLTPAMNTEAFF | TGTGCCAGCAGCTTAACTCCAGCGATGAACACTGAAGCTTTCTTT
15 | TRBJ2-7 | . | TRBV11-3 | . | CASSLSGDTSYEQYF | TGTGCCAGCAGCTTAAGTGGTGACACCTCCTACGAGCAGTACTTC
14 | TRBJ2-2 | TRBD1 | TRBV28 | once | CASTTGGGTGELFF | TGTGCCAGCACTACAGGGGGCGGCACCGGGGAGCTGTTTTTT
16 | TRBJ1-5 | . | TRBV19 | . | CASTPRSGNSNQPQHF | TGTGCCAGTACCCCCAGGTCGGGAAATAGCAATCAGCCCCAGCATTTT
17 | TRBJ2-1 | . | TRBV4-1 | . | CASSQERNRSPYNEQFF | TGCGCCAGCAGCCAAGAGCGAAACAGGTCCCCCTACAATGAGCAGTTCTTC
16 | TRBJ2-3 | TRBD2 | TRBV28 | . | CASSLSLAGVADTQYF | TGTGCCAGCAGTTTATCACTAGCGGGAGTGGCAGATACGCAGTATTTT
14 | TRBJ2-1 | TRBD2 | TRBV30 | . | CASTRGGSYNEQFF | TGTGCTTCCACCCGGGGGGGCTCCTACAATGAGCAGTTCTTC
17 | TRBJ2-1 | TRBD2 | TRBV7-3 | . | CASSLNPLAGDHNEQFF | TGTGCCAGCAGCCTAAACCCACTAGCGGGAGACCACAATGAGCAGTTCTTC
17 | TRBJ2-3 | . | TRBV9 | . | CASSVGGGAAGTDTQYF | TGTGCCAGCAGCGTAGGTGGAGGGGCGGCGGGCACAGATACGCAGTATTTT
17 | TRBJ1-5 | TRBD1 | TRBV10-2 | . | CASSESSGTGAPSPQHF | TGCGCCAGCAGTGAGTCATCAGGGACAGGGGCTCCATCGCCCCAGCATTTT
14 | TRBJ2-7 | . | TRBV30 | once | CAWSVPGEAYEQYF | TGTGCCTGGAGTGTACCAGGGGAAGCCTACGAGCAGTACTTC
14 | TRBJ1-1 | . | TRBV27 | . | CASRNREMNTEAFF | TGTGCCAGCAGAAACAGGGAGATGAACACTGAAGCTTTCTTT
14 | TRBJ1-1 | . | TRBV27 | . | CASSLSGRGSEAFF | TGTGCCAGCAGTTTATCTGGCAGGGGATCTGAAGCTTTCTTT